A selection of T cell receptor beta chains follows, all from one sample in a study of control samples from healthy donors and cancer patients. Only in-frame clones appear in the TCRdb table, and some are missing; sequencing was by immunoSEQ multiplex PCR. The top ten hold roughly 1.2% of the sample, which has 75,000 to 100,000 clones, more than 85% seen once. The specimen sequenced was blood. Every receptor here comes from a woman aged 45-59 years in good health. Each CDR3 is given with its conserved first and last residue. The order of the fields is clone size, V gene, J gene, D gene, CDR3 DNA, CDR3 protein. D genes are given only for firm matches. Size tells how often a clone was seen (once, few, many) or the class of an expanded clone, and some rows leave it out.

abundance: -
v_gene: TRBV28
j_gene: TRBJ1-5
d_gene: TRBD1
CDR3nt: TGTGCCAGCAGCCCGGGACAGATTAATTATAGCAATCAGCCCCAGCATTTT
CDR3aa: CASSPGQINYSNQPQHF

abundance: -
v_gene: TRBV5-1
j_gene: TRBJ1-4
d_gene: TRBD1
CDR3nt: TGCGCCAGCAGCCCCAGGGACAGGGCTAATGAAAAACTGTTTTTT
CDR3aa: CASSPRDRANEKLFF

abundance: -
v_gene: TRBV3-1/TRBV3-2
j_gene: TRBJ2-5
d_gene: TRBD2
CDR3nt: TGTGCCAGCAGCCCAGCCGCGGCGGGGGGACACCAAGAGACCCAGTACTTC
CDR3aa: CASSPAAAGGHQETQYF

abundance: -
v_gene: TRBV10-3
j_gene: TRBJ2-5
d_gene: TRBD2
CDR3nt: TGTGCCATCAGTGAGTCGAGTCTAGCGGGACGGGAGACCCAGTACTTC
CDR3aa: CAISESSLAGRETQYF

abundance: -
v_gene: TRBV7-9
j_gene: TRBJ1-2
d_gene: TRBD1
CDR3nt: TGTGCCAGCAGTTTGGCGGGGACAGCGAACACCTTC
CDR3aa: CASSLAGTANTF

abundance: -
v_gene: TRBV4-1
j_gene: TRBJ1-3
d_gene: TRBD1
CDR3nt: TGCGCCAGCAGCTTAGGGACAGGGGCTGGAAACACCATATATTTT
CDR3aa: CASSLGTGAGNTIYF

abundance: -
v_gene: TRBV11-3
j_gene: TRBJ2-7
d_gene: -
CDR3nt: TGTGCCAGCAGCCAAGGACAGTACTACGAGCAGTACTTC
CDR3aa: CASSQGQYYEQYF

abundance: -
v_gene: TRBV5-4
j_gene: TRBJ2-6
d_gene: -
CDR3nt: TGTGCCAGCAGCTTGTATCGGGGGGCGGAAGGGGCCAACGTCCTGACTTTC
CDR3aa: CASSLYRGAEGANVLTF

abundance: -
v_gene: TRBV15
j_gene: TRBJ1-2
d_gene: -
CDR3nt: TGTGCCACCAGCAGAGATTATGGGACTTCAGCCGGCTACACCTTC
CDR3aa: CATSRDYGTSAGYTF

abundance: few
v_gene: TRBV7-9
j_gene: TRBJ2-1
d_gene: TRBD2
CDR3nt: TGTGCCAGCAGCCCAGCTGGGACTAGCATGGTCTTC
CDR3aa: CASSPAGTSMVF

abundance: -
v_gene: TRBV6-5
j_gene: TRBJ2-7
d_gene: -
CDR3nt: TGTGCCAGCAGGGCCGGGACATACTTAGCCTACGAGCAGTACTTC
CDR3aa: CASRAGTYLAYEQYF

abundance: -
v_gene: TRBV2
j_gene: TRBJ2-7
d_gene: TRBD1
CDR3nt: TGTGCCAGCAGCGGACAGGGCATAAGGTACGAGCAGTACTTC
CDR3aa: CASSGQGIRYEQYF

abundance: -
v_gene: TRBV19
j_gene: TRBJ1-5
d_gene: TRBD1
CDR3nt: TGTGCCAGTAGTATGGGACAGGGCTGGGAGCCCCAGCATTTT
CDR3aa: CASSMGQGWEPQHF

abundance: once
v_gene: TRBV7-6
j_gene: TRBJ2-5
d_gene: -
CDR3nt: TGTGCCAGCAGCTTAGCGTATTCGGTGCTGTACCAAGAGACCCAGTACTTC
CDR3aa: CASSLAYSVLYQETQYF

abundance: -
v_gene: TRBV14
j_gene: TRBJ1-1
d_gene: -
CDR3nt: TGTGCCAGCAGCCAAGAACTATCGAGCACTGAAGCTTTCTTT
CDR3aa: CASSQELSSTEAFF

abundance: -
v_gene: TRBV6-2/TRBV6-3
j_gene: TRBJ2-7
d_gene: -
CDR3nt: TGTGCCAGCAGCCCTCTTCGGACAGTCTCCTACGAGCAGTACTTC
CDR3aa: CASSPLRTVSYEQYF

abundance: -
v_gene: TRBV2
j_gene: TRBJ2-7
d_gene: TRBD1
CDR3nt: TGTGCCAGCAGTCCTCAGGACAGGGGGCCCGACGAGCAGTACTTC
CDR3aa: CASSPQDRGPDEQYF

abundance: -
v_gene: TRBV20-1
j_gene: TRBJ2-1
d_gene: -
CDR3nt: TGCAGTGCTGGGAGTTTCAATGAGCAGTTCTTC
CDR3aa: CSAGSFNEQFF

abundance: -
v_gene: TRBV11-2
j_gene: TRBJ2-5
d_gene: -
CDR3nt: TGTGCCAGCAGCTTAGATGGTAGTTACCAAGAGACCCAGTACTTC
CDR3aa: CASSLDGSYQETQYF

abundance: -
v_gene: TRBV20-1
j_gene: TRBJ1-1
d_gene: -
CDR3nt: TGCAGGGCTGGGGCGGGCGCGGGAGCTTTCTTT
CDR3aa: CRAGAGAGAFF

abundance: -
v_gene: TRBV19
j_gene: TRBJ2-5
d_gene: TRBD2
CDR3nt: TGTGCCAGTAGTAAGGGGCGGGAGGGATATGAGACCCAGTACTTC
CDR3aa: CASSKGREGYETQYF

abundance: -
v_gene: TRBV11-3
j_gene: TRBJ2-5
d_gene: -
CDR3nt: TGTGCCAGCAGCTTAGCTAAGTCTTTGAGGCAAGAGACCCAGTACTTC
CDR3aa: CASSLAKSLRQETQYF

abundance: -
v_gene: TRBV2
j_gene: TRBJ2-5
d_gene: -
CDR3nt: TGTGCCAGCGCTAAGGAGCAGGGAGAGCAGACCCAATACTTC
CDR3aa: CASAKEQGEQTQYF

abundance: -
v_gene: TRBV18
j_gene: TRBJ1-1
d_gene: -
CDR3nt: TGTGCCAGCTCATCCGGGAGAAGTGGGGGAGACACTGAAGCTTTCTTT
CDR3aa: CASSSGRSGGDTEAFF

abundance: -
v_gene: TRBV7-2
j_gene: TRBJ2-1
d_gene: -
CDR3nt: TGTGCCAGCAGCTTAGTTGGGGGGGCCAGCTCCTACAATGAGCAGTTCTTC
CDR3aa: CASSLVGGASSYNEQFF

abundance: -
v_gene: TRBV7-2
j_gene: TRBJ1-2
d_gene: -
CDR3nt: TGTGCCAGCAGCTTAGGATTACAGGAGTTAAAATCCTATGGCTACACCTTC
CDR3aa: CASSLGLQELKSYGYTF

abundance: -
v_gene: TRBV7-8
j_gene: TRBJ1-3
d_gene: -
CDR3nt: TGTGCCAGCAGCTTAGATGGCCTCTCTGGAAACACCATATATTTT
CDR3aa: CASSLDGLSGNTIYF

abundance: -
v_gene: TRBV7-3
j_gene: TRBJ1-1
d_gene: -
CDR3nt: TGTGCCAGCAGCGACGGGGGAGCTTTCTTT
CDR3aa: CASSDGGAFF

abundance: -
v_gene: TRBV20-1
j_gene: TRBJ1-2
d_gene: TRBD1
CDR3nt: TGCAGTGCTAGGTTACAGGGGAGCTACACCTTC
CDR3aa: CSARLQGSYTF

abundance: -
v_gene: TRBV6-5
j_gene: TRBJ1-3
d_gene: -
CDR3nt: TGTGCCAGCAGAGCAGAGGTAGCTGGAAACACCATATATTTT
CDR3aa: CASRAEVAGNTIYF

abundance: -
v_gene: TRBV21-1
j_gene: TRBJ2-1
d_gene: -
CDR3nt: TGTGCCAGCAGCTCAATGTTCAAGACAGGGCAATACTACAATGAGCAGTTCTTC
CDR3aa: CASSSMFKTGQYYNEQFF

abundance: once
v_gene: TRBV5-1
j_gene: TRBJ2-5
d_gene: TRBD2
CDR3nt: TGCGCCAGCAGCCCCTCTTCGAGAGCGGGAGGGTTGGCCCAGTACTTC
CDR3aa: CASSPSSRAGGLAQYF

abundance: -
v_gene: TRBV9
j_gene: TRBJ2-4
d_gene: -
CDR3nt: TGTGCCAGCAGCGTAGCTACAGGCAGCCTAGCCAAAAACATTCAGTACTTC
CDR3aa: CASSVATGSLAKNIQYF

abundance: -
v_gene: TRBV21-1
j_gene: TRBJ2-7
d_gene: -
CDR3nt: TGTGCCAGCAGCAAGGACCCCTTC
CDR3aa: CASSKDPF

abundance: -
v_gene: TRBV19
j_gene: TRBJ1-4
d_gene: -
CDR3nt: TGTGCCAGCATTGAGGGAGCTAATGAAAAACTGTTTTTT
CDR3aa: CASIEGANEKLFF

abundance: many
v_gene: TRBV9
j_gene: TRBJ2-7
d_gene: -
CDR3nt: TGTGCCAGCAGCGGGCGGAACAGAAAGTCCTACGAGCAGTACTTC
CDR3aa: CASSGRNRKSYEQYF

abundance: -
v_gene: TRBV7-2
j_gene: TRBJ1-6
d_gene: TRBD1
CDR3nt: TGTGCCAGCAGCTTAGGTTCCCCGGGACAGGGGTATTCACCCCTCCACTTT
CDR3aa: CASSLGSPGQGYSPLHF

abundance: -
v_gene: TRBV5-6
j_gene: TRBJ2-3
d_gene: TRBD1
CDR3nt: TGTGCCAGCAGCTACCCGGGACAGGGAGGCACAGATACGCAGTATTTT
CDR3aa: CASSYPGQGGTDTQYF

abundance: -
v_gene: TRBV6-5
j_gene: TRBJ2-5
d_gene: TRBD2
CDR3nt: TGTGCCAGCAGTTACTCAGGGACTAGCGGGGGGGAGACCCAGTACTTC
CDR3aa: CASSYSGTSGGETQYF

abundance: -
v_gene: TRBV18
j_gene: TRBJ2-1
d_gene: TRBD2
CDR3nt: TGTGCCAGCTCACCCCTACCGGCAGCGGGGGGGAACAATGAGCAGTTCTTC
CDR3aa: CASSPLPAAGGNNEQFF

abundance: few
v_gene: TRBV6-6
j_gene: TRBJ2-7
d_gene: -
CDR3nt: TGTGCCAGCAGTCCCTGGGGAAGGAATGGTATCCCGGTCTACGAGCAGTACTTC
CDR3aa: CASSPWGRNGIPVYEQYF

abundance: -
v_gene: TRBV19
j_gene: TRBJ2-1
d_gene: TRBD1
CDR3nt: TGTGCCAGTAGTATATTTACAGGGGAGATCAATGAGCAGTTCTTC
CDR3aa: CASSIFTGEINEQFF

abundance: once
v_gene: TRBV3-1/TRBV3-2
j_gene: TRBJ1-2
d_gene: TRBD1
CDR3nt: TGTGCCAGCAGGAAACAGGGGAACTATGGCTACACCTTC
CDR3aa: CASRKQGNYGYTF

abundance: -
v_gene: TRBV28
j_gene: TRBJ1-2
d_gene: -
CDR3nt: TGTGCCAGCAGCCCCGGGACCTTTCATGGCTACACCTTC
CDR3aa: CASSPGTFHGYTF

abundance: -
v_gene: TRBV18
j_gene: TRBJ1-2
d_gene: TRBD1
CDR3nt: TGTGCCAGCGTAGGACAGGACAACATCTATGGCTACACCTTC
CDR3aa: CASVGQDNIYGYTF

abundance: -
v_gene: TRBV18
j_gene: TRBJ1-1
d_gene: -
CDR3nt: TGTGCCAGCTCATTGTCCGGGGCCCTGAACACTGAAGCTTTCTTT
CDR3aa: CASSLSGALNTEAFF

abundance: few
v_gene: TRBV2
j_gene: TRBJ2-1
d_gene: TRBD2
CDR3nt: TGTGCCAGCAGTGAACTAGAAAAAGCGGGGAATGAGCAGTTCTTC
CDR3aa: CASSELEKAGNEQFF

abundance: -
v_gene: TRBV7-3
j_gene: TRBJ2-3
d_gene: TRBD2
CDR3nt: TGTGCCAGCAGCCTAGCGGGAGGGGCAGATACGCAGTATTTT
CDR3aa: CASSLAGGADTQYF

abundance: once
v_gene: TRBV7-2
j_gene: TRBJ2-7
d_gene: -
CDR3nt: TGTGCCAGCAGCCTCCAGGGTAATCGGGAGCAGTACTTC
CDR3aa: CASSLQGNREQYF

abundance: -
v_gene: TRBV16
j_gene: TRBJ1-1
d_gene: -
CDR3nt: TGTGCCAGCAGCCAGCTGGGTTTGAACACTGAAGCTTTCTTT
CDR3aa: CASSQLGLNTEAFF

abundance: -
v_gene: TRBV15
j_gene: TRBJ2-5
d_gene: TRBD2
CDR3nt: TGTGCCACCAGCAGAGAGGGCAGCGGGAGGTCGTACCAAGAGACCCAGTACTTC
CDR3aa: CATSREGSGRSYQETQYF

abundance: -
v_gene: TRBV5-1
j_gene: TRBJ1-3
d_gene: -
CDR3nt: TGCGCCAGCAGCCTAAGAGCTTTGCCCGTCTCTGGAAACACCATATATTTT
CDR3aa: CASSLRALPVSGNTIYF

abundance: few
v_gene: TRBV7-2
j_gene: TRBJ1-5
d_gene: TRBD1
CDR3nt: TGTGCCAGCAGCTTAGGGGACAGGGTTGGTCAGCCCCAGCATTTT
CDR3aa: CASSLGDRVGQPQHF

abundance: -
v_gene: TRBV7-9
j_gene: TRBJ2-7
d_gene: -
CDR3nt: TGTGCCAGCAGCTTATACAGAGATTACTACGAGCAGTACTTC
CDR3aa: CASSLYRDYYEQYF

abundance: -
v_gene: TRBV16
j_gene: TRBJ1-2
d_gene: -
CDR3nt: TGTGCCAGCAGCCAATCTATCGGCAGTAACTATGGCTACACCTTC
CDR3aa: CASSQSIGSNYGYTF

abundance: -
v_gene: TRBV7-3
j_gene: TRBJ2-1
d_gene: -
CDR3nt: TGTGCCAGCAGCCCGACAAATGGCAATGAGCAGTTCTTC
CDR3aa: CASSPTNGNEQFF